This passage covers 25 T cell receptor beta chains from one sample sequenced in a study of cytotoxic CD8 clonotypes in ibrutinib-treated CLL. The repertoire was sequenced with immunoSEQ multiplex PCR; TCRdb's copy has only in-frame clones and lacks some. Counted here are approximately 280,000 clones, 65% to 85% occurring once; the ten biggest clones make up 5.6%. The sequencing used PBMCs, collected at disease progression, from a patient treated with ibrutinib. The receptors come from a human donor with chronic lymphocytic leukemia.

The chain carries TRBV6-5 and TRBJ2-1, with unresolved D. The CDR3 has 14 amino acids. In germline, CDR1 is MNHEY, CDR2 SVGAGI. Deletions cut 3 bases from V and 9 bases from J, with 15 bases between. In DNA form, the CDR3 reads TGTGCCAGCAGTTATACAAGGGCCCGTAGTGAGCAGTTCTTC. The encoded protein is CASSYTRARSEQFF.

J is TRBJ1-2 and V is TRBV5-1, with a tentative D call TRBD1 (5 bases). The CDR3 runs 13 residues. V was cut by 0 bases and J by 8 bases, with 11 bases left in between. Per germline, CDR1 SGHRS and CDR2 YFSETQ. Written as DNA, the CDR3 is TGCGCCAGCAGCTTGGCCGGGGGGAGCGGCTACACCTTC. This encodes CASSLAGGSGYTF.

The V and J genes are TRBV18 and TRBJ2-2, with 9 bases aligning to TRBD1. V trimming: 6 bases; J trimming: 6 bases; junction bases outside the gene matches: 11. This CDR3 is 16 amino acids long. Per the germline V gene, CDR1 is KGHSH and CDR2 is LQKENI. CDR3 residues: CASSEYRDRVSGELFF. Here the CDR3 DNA reads TGTGCCAGCTCGGAATACCGGGACAGGGTTTCCGGGGAGCTGTTTTTT.

The chain combines TRBV29-1 with TRBJ2-2, with D maybe TRBD1 (6 bases). Germline assignment: CDR1 SQVTM and CDR2 ANQGSEA. Trimming removed 2 bases at V and 5 bases at J, with 12 bases between. The CDR3 is 14 amino acids. The CDR3 spells CSVETGRWTGELFF. CDR3 coding DNA: TGCAGCGTTGAAACAGGGCGTTGGACCGGGGAGCTGTTTTTT.

This clone was detected only a few times. The CDR3 coding sequence is TGCAGCGTTGAGGGGGTAGCGGGCTACACCTTC. It yields the protein CSVEGVAGYTF. The V and J genes are TRBV29-1 and TRBJ1-2; D possibly corresponds to TRBD1 (5 bases). The CDR3 is 11 amino acids. Germline V gene sequence: CDR1 SQVTM, CDR2 ANQGSEA. V lost 3 bases, J lost 8 bases, and 10 bases lay in between. The variable domain in full, completed from reference TRBV29-1 and TRBJ1-2, reads SAVISQKPSRDICQRGTSLTIQCQVDSQVTMMFWYRQQPGQSLTLIATANQGSEATYESGFVIDKFPISRPNLTFSTLTVSNMSPEDSSIYLCSVEGVAGYTFGSGTRLTVV.

CDR3 DNA sequence: TGCGCCAGCAGCTTGGGGACAGGGTACCCCACTAATTCACCCCTCCACTTT. Protein product: CASSLGTGYPTNSPLHF. The J gene is TRBJ1-6, the V gene TRBV5-1; 8 bases fit TRBD1. With 0 bases clipped from V and 6 bases from J, the junction kept 8 bases outside the gene matches. Germline-derived CDR1 and CDR2 are SGHRS and YFSETQ. The CDR3 totals 17 residues.

The V and J genes are TRBV11-2 and TRBJ2-1; D remains ambiguous. CDR3 size: 15 residues. Looked up from germline, CDR1 is SGHAT and CDR2 is FQNNGV. Trimming cost V 5 bases and J 5 bases, with 16 bases left between them. The CDR3 DNA reads as TGTGCCAGCAGCCCATATGCAGTACAAAACAATGAGCAGTTCTTC. Translated, it gives CASSPYAVQNNEQFF.

This clone was picked up one time. The rearrangement joins TRBV29-1 to TRBJ2-1, with D unclear. Germline CDR1 reads SQVTM; CDR2 reads ANQGSEA. The CDR3 is 10 residues long. V was trimmed by 4 bases and J by 6 bases, leaving 4 bases between them. The CDR3 loop reads CSVGSNEQFF. In nucleotides, the CDR3 is TGCAGCGTTGGTTCCAATGAGCAGTTCTTC.

This clone is a singleton in its sample. V and J are TRBV29-1 and TRBJ1-1; perhaps TRBD1 as D (6 bases). There are 16 residues in the CDR3. V lost 7 bases and J 3 bases, leaving 24 bases between the germline ends. The germline V gene encodes CDR1 SQVTM and CDR2 ANQGSEA. Here the CDR3 DNA reads TGCAGCGCATCACTATACTCCCAGGGGCGGGACACTGAAGCTTTCTTT. Its protein is CSASLYSQGRDTEAFF.

This clone was detected only a few times. This chain uses TRBV2 with TRBJ2-5, with 9 bases identical to TRBD1. Losses at the gene ends were 9 bases for V and 4 bases for J; bases not matched to a gene: 6. Germline loops: CDR1 SNHLY, CDR2 FYNNEI. This CDR3 is built from 13 residues. The CDR3 region is CASPGTGSETQYF. The CDR3 coding sequence is TGTGCCAGTCCCGGGACAGGGTCAGAGACCCAGTACTTC.

This clone was seen a handful of times. V usage is TRBV5-1 and J usage is TRBJ2-3; possibly TRBD1 or TRBD2 for D (5 bases each). This CDR3 contains 17 residues. V was shortened by 4 bases and J by 0 bases, with 18 bases between the two germline ends. CDR1 SGHRS and CDR2 YFSETQ come from the germline V gene. The CDR3 protein is CASSRTGTRVSTDTQYF. CDR3 DNA sequence: TGCGCCAGCAGCAGAACCGGGACGCGGGTTAGCACAGATACGCAGTATTTT. The full variable domain, rest sourced from reference TRBV5-1 and TRBJ2-3, is KAGVTQTPRYLIKTRGQQVTLSCSPISGHRSVSWYQQTPGQGLQFLFEYFSETQRNKGNFPGRFSGRQFSNSRSEMNVSTLELGDSALYLCASSRTGTRVSTDTQYFGPGTRLTVL.

The gene calls are TRBV19 and TRBJ2-1; D is ambiguous. Germline CDR1 reads LNHDA; CDR2 reads SQIVND (reference sequence). V lost 7 bases and J 15 bases, leaving 19 bases between the germline ends. This CDR3 has 12 residues. The CDR3 DNA follows: TGTGCCAGTACCACCTCCGGCTTCCGGAGGTTCTTC. This sequence encodes CASTTSGFRRFF.

The chain links TRBV28 to TRBJ2-5; 7 bases agree with TRBD2. The germline gives CDR1 MDHEN, CDR2 SYDVKM. The CDR3 loop spans 16 amino acids. The V gene end was trimmed by 3 bases and the J gene end by 1 base; junction bases not matched to a gene: 8. Written as DNA, the CDR3 is TGTGCCAGCAGTTTTGTGGCTAGCGGCTTCCAAGAGACCCAGTACTTC. Translating it yields CASSFVASGFQETQYF.

V is TRBV28 and J is TRBJ2-3; 10 positions agree with TRBD2. The CDR3 runs 17 residues. V lost 5 bases, J lost 6 bases, and 14 bases stayed unmatched. The germline gives CDR1 MDHEN, CDR2 SYDVKM. The DNA of the CDR3 is TGTGCCAGCAGTACGTATGGAGCGGGAGGGCCATGGGATACGCAGTATTTT. Amino acid sequence: CASSTYGAGGPWDTQYF.

The chain joins TRBV15 to TRBJ1-2; maybe TRBD1 (5 bases). Germline V lookup: CDR1 LNHNV, CDR2 YYDKDF (reference sequence). V gave up 1 base and J gave up 8 bases, with 11 bases separating them. The CDR3 consists of 13 residues. CDR3 region: CATSRVRAVGYTF. CDR3 nucleotide sequence: TGTGCCACCAGCAGAGTCAGGGCTGTCGGCTACACCTTC.

This CDR3 reads CASSFGGVAEQFF. The CDR3 nucleotides read TGCGCCAGCAGCTTCGGGGGGGTCGCTGAGCAGTTCTTC. The rearrangement links TRBV5-1 to TRBJ2-1; 8 bases agree with TRBD2. Germline V gene data show CDR1 as SGHRS and CDR2 as YFSETQ. Losses at the gene ends were 2 bases for V and 9 bases for J; bases not matched to a gene: 4. The CDR3 runs to 13 residues.

V and J are TRBV7-9 and TRBJ2-2; TRBD1 aligns across 7 bases. V was pared by 5 bases and J by 0 bases, with 6 bases of the junction left unmatched. The CDR3 covers 16 residues. Germline CDR1 SEHNR, CDR2 FQNEAQ (reference sequence). The CDR3 DNA sequence: TGTGCCAGCAGCCCGGGACAGTCCGCGAACACCGGGGAGCTGTTTTTT. This encodes CASSPGQSANTGELFF.

The chain recombines TRBV6-6 with TRBJ2-7; 8 nucleotides match TRBD1. J lost 8 bases, V lost 2 bases, and 5 bases had no gene match. The length of the CDR3 is 13 residues. Looked up from germline, CDR1 is MNHNY and CDR2 is SVGAGI (reference sequence). The CDR3 is CASSYPDRVQQYF. The CDR3, as DNA: TGTGCCAGCAGTTACCCGGACAGGGTGCAGCAGTACTTC.

The chain joins TRBV4-2 to TRBJ1-2; 7 bases fit TRBD1. CDR1 and CDR2 (germline): LGHNA, YNFKEQ. V lost 5 bases and J lost 2; bases outside the gene matches: 11. This CDR3 contains 16 residues. The CDR3 bases are TGTGCCAGCAGCTTAGCTGTGGGACAGACAAACTATGGCTACACCTTC. It yields the protein CASSLAVGQTNYGYTF.

Written as DNA, the CDR3 is TGTGCCAGCAGCCTACCGCGGGGGGGGACTAGCGGGAGCTCCTACGAGCAGTACTTC. Residues: CASSLPRGGTSGSSYEQYF. This chain joins TRBV7-2 and TRBJ2-7; TRBD2 aligns across 14 bases. The germline V gene encodes CDR1 SGHTA and CDR2 FQGNSA. J gave up 0 bases and V 5 bases, and 12 bases lay outside the gene matches. This CDR3 is built from 19 residues.

This chain joins TRBV1 and TRBJ1-1. TRBV1 is described as a pseudogene. The CDR3 is 15 amino acids. The DNA of the CDR3 is TGCACCAGCAGCCCCCTGGAGAGGGGGGACACTGAAGCTTTCTTT. Translation gives CTSSPLERGDTEAFF.

The chain joins TRBV7-9 to TRBJ1-2; 8 positions match TRBD1. This CDR3 is 14 amino acids long. CDR1 is SEHNR, CDR2 FQNEAQ, per germline (reference sequence). The V and J ends lost 1 base and 5 bases, in that order; junction bases with no gene match: 3. As DNA, the CDR3 is TGTGCCAGCAGCTTAGGACAGGGGATTTATGGCTACACCTTC. This codes for CASSLGQGIYGYTF.

J is TRBJ2-7 and V is TRBV12-5; TRBD2 aligns across 7 bases. This CDR3 comprises 16 residues. Trimming cost V 2 bases and J 2 bases; bases outside gene matches: 9. The germline CDR1 and CDR2 sequences are LGHNT and FRNRAP. The CDR3 here is CASGLTGLAEPYEQYF. CDR3 DNA sequence: TGTGCTAGTGGTTTGACAGGCCTAGCGGAGCCCTACGAGCAGTACTTC.

V usage is TRBV12-5 and J usage is TRBJ2-1; weak D call: TRBD2 (7 bases). This CDR3 contains 16 residues. Trimming removed 4 bases at V and 7 bases at J, with 20 bases between. Per germline, CDR1 LGHNT and CDR2 FRNRAP. CDR3 DNA sequence: TGTGCTAGTGGTTCGTGGGGGGGCGAGGTTTTGAATGAGCAGTTCTTC. Protein: CASGSWGGEVLNEQFF.

This chain connects TRBV19 to TRBJ2-1; 11 bases agree with TRBD2. Trimming took 4 bases from V and 4 from J; bases not matched to a gene: 3. The CDR3 is 15 amino acids. Germline lookup yields CDR1 LNHDA and CDR2 SQIVND (reference sequence). CDR3: CASSTTSGGYNEQFF. DNA of the CDR3: TGTGCCAGTAGTACAACTAGCGGGGGATACAATGAGCAGTTCTTC.